Listed below are T cell receptor beta chains from one sample, sequenced in a study of T-cell reconstitution after alpha-beta-depleted transplantation in children. Via MiXCR, TCRdb re-called the PCR reads, giving one row per CDR3 protein. The sample lists some 600,000 distinct CDR3 sequences, approximately 13% seen once, with around 2.2% in the top ten. This specimen was PBMCs, mostly from graft donor cells, taken 360 days after TCRalphabeta/CD19-depleted stem cell transplant. The receptor set was obtained from a male patient between 10 and 17 years old who had a stem cell transplant for acute myeloid leukemia, so the T cells may come from the graft donor. The CDR3 runs from the conserved cysteine through the conserved F or W. A D gene is named only where the DNA matches it firmly. A row's size may be missing; if present it is once, few, many or a size class.

V gene	D gene	clone size	J gene	CDR3 protein	CDR3 DNA
TRBV24-1	TRBD2	many	TRBJ2-7	CATSDSRTSGRASYEQYF	TGTGCCACCAGTGATTCCCGGACTAGCGGGAGGGCCTCTTACGAGCAGTACTTC
TRBV12-3/TRBV12-4	-	-	TRBJ2-5	CASRTPPETQYF	TGTGCCAGCAGGACCCCGCCAGAGACCCAGTACTTC
TRBV20-1	-	few	TRBJ2-1	CSASRDKYNEQFF	TGCAGTGCTAGCCGGGACAAGTACAATGAGCAGTTCTTC
TRBV20-1	TRBD2	few	TRBJ2-7	CSSEGLAGTYEQYF	TGCAGTAGCGAAGGACTAGCGGGAACCTACGAGCAGTACTTC
TRBV7-2	-	few	TRBJ2-1	CASSLNPRDRAFF	TGTGCCAGCAGCTTAAACCCCAGGGACCGGGCGTTCTTC
TRBV27	-	-	TRBJ1-5	CASSFRGDSNQPQHF	TGTGCCAGCAGCTTCAGGGGCGATAGCAATCAGCCCCAGCATTTT
TRBV27	-	many	TRBJ2-3	CASSSPGPTDTQYF	TGTGCCAGCAGTTCGCCGGGGCCCACAGATACGCAGTATTTT
TRBV7-3	-	many	TRBJ2-1	CASSLNSGPSYNEQFF	TGTGCCAGCAGCTTGAATAGCGGTCCCTCCTACAATGAGCAGTTCTTC
TRBV6-1	-	-	TRBJ2-1	CASSSTLAPWDNEQFF	TGTGCCAGCAGCTCTACACTAGCCCCATGGGACAATGAGCAGTTCTTC
TRBV6-2/TRBV6-3	TRBD1	-	TRBJ1-4	CASSSVDRASEKLFF	TGTGCCAGCAGTTCCGTGGACAGGGCGAGTGAAAAACTGTTTTTT
TRBV28	-	-	TRBJ2-7	CASTRSGATYEQYF	TGTGCCAGCACCCGATCCGGGGCAACCTACGAGCAGTACTTC
TRBV6-1	-	-	TRBJ2-4	CASSTLAKNIQYF	TGTGCCAGCAGTACCCTAGCCAAAAACATTCAGTACTTC
TRBV6-2/TRBV6-3	TRBD2	-	TRBJ2-7	CASSYARTSGSRVYEQYF	TGTGCCAGCAGTTACGCCCGGACTAGCGGGAGCAGGGTCTACGAGCAGTACTTC
TRBV20-1	TRBD2	few	TRBJ2-7	CSARDYWTSGRSSGEQYF	TGCAGTGCTAGAGACTATTGGACTAGCGGGAGGTCATCCGGCGAGCAGTACTTC
TRBV20-1	-	-	TRBJ2-1	CSAHGTPDNEQFF	TGCAGTGCTCACGGGACTCCGGACAATGAGCAGTTCTTC
TRBV10-3	-	-	TRBJ2-5	CAISEPSRGPGETQYF	TGTGCCATCAGTGAGCCGAGTAGAGGGCCGGGGGAGACCCAGTACTTC
TRBV7-2	-	few	TRBJ2-1	CASNAPWVNQQFF	TGTGCCAGCAATGCGCCTTGGGTCAATCAGCAGTTCTTC
TRBV9	TRBD2	-	TRBJ2-7	CASSVDGLAGKLRYF	TGTGCCAGCAGCGTAGATGGGCTAGCGGGAAAGTTACGCTACTTC
TRBV21-1	-	few	TRBJ2-5	CASSKRQEQETQYF	TGTGCCAGCAGCAAACGACAGGAACAAGAGACCCAGTACTTC
TRBV7-8	TRBD1	-	TRBJ1-2	CASRPDSRGPYGYTF	TGTGCCAGCAGGCCGGACAGCAGGGGGCCCTATGGCTACACCTTC
TRBV10-3	-	few	TRBJ2-7	CAISELDSGEQYF	TGTGCCATCAGTGAGTTGGACAGTGGCGAGCAGTACTTC
TRBV9	-	many	TRBJ2-7	CASSPALGDRTYEQYF	TGTGCCAGCAGCCCAGCCCTAGGGGATCGGACCTACGAGCAGTACTTC
TRBV28	-	many	TRBJ1-4	CASSYSRAPFKFNEKLFF	TGTGCCAGCAGTTACTCAAGGGCCCCCTTCAAATTTAATGAAAAACTGTTTTTT
TRBV20-1	-	-	TRBJ2-1	CSARVEGGGYNEQFF	TGCAGTGCTAGAGTCGAGGGGGGGGGATACAATGAGCAGTTCTTC
TRBV19	-	once	TRBJ2-5	CASSSGGRREETQYF	TGTGCCAGTAGTTCTGGGGGCAGGAGAGAAGAGACCCAGTACTTC
TRBV20-1	-	few	TRBJ1-4	CSARGGSGEKLFF	TGCAGTGCCCGGGGAGGCTCGGGGGAAAAACTGTTTTTT
TRBV20-1	TRBD2	few	TRBJ2-7	CSASLRTSGRPVGYEQYF	TGCAGTGCTAGCCTCAGGACTAGCGGGAGGCCGGTGGGTTACGAGCAGTACTTC
TRBV7-3	-	-	TRBJ2-1	CASSLGLPRDNEQFF	TGTGCCAGCAGCTTAGGATTGCCTAGGGACAATGAGCAGTTCTTC
TRBV12-3/TRBV12-4	TRBD2	many	TRBJ2-2	CASSGAGAAGELFF	TGTGCCAGCAGTGGAGCGGGAGCGGCCGGGGAGCTGTTTTTT
TRBV5-1	TRBD2	few	TRBJ2-3	CASWVAGETADTQYF	TGCGCCAGCTGGGTAGCGGGAGAGACCGCAGATACGCAGTATTTT
TRBV20-1	TRBD1	-	TRBJ2-7	CSASTGFSYEQYF	TGCAGTGCTTCGACAGGGTTCTCCTACGAGCAGTACTTC
TRBV20-1	TRBD1	-	TRBJ2-1	CSARIRDSYNEQFF	TGCAGTGCTAGAATTCGGGACAGCTACAATGAGCAGTTCTTC
TRBV7-9	TRBD2	many	TRBJ2-3	CASSSLAGAKDTQYF	TGTGCCAGCAGCTCCCTGGCGGGAGCAAAAGATACGCAGTATTTT
TRBV7-9	TRBD1	-	TRBJ2-3	CASSLGFGTGITDTQYF	TGTGCCAGCAGCTTAGGTTTCGGGACAGGCATCACAGATACGCAGTATTTT
TRBV11-2	TRBD2	-	TRBJ2-7	CASSLAGTRVFYEQYF	TGTGCCAGCAGCTTAGCCGGGACTAGGGTATTCTACGAGCAGTACTTC
TRBV29-1	TRBD2	many	TRBJ2-3	CSVHGTSPRTDTQYF	TGCAGCGTCCACGGGACTAGCCCACGCACAGATACGCAGTATTTT
TRBV20-1	TRBD2	-	TRBJ2-7	CSASPLSSGRAYEQYF	TGCAGTGCTAGTCCCCTCTCTAGCGGGAGGGCCTACGAGCAGTACTTC
TRBV21-1	-	few	TRBJ2-1	CAEKVLGGGLESSYNEQFF	TGTGCCGAGAAGGTATTAGGGGGAGGGCTTGAAAGCTCCTACAATGAGCAGTTCTTC
TRBV20-1	TRBD2	few	TRBJ2-7	CSASPLAGGPNEQYF	TGCAGTGCCAGTCCTCTAGCGGGAGGGCCCAACGAGCAGTACTTC
TRBV14	-	many	TRBJ2-5	CASSHYTQRETQYF	TGTGCCAGCAGCCATTACACCCAAAGAGAGACCCAGTACTTC
TRBV7-2	TRBD2	-	TRBJ2-7	CASSLDSGMTYEQYF	TGTGCCAGCAGCTTAGATAGCGGGATGACCTACGAGCAGTACTTC
TRBV6-2/TRBV6-3	-	few	TRBJ2-3	CASRRSRGSTDTQYF	TGTGCCAGCAGAAGGTCCAGGGGTAGCACAGATACGCAGTATTTT